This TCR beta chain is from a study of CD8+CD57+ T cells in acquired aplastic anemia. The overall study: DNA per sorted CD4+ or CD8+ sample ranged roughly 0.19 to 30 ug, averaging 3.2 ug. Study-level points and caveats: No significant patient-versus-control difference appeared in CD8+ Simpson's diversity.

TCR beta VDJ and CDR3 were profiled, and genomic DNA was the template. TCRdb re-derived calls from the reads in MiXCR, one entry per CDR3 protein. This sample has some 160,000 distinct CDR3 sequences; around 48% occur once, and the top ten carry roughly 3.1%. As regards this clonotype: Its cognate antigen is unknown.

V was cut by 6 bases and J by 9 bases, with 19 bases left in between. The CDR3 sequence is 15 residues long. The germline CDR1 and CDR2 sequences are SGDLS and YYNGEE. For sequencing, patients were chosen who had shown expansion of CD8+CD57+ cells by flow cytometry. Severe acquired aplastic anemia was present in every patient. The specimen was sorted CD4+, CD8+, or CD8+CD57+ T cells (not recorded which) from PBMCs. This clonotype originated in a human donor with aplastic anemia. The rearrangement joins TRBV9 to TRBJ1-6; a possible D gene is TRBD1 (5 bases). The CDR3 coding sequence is TGTGCCAGCAATCCCCTCCCAGGGTTTCCTTCACCCCTCCACTTT. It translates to CASNPLPGFPSPLHF.